The following is a T cell receptor (beta chain) sequence with its context. From germline, CDR1 is SGHKS and CDR2 YYEKEE (reference sequence). The CDR3 runs 16 residues. V was trimmed by 6 bases and J by 1 base, leaving 17 bases between them. The data belong to a study of cytomegalovirus exposure and HLA in healthy donors. This PCR relied on a set of 60 Vbeta primers and 13 Jbeta primers. The method was immunoSEQ multiplex PCR; TCRdb's version includes in-frame clones alone and lacks a portion of them. Among about 97,000 clones listed, approximately 85% were seen once. This sequence was found in a man aged 30 to 39 in good health and CMV-seronegative. The J gene is TRBJ1-5, the V gene TRBV5-5; maybe TRBD1 (5 bases). The sequencing sample was made of PBMCs. This CDR3 is CASNAGGGGSNQPQHF. The CDR3 nucleotides are TGTGCCAGCAACGCTGGGGGGGGAGGGAGCAATCAGCCCCAGCATTTT.